These 28 T cell receptor beta chains were all obtained from the same sample, sequenced in a study of Graves' ophthalmopathy and Graves' hyperthyroidism. Researchers took RNA transcripts and amplified TCR beta CDR3 regions from them. First-round RT-PCR employed HTBI primers, with a second-round multiplex PCR after it. TCRdb processed the multiplex PCR reads anew with MiXCR; each CDR3 protein has one entry. Of some 750,000 distinct CDR3 sequences in the sample, roughly 40% are singletons; the top ten hold approximately 43%. The sequenced sample consisted of peripheral blood. These receptors all stem from an adult man with Graves' ophthalmopathy.

The chain employs TRBV19 and TRBJ1-5; D remains unclear. V was cut by 3 bases and J by 4 bases, with 7 bases left in between. This CDR3 is built from 13 residues. From germline, CDR1 is LNHDA and CDR2 SQIVND (reference sequence). The CDR3 DNA follows: TGTGCCAGTAGTATGGTGGGGAATCAGCCCCAGCATTTT. Protein sequence: CASSMVGNQPQHF.

CDR3 nucleotide sequence: TGTGCCAGCAGCGGGACCGGGACTAGCGTCTACGAGCAGTACTTC. Its translation is CASSGTGTSVYEQYF. This rearrangement joins TRBV9 to TRBJ2-7, with TRBD2 matching over 10 bases. This CDR3 has 15 amino acids. With 3 bases clipped from V and 3 bases from J, the junction kept 6 bases outside the gene matches. Germline values: CDR1 SGDLS, CDR2 YYNGEE.

Notes on this clonotype: The junction departs from germline at one end; a sequencing error may be responsible. The rearrangement joins TRBV25-1 to TRBJ2-2; D possibly uses TRBD1 or TRBD2 (5 bases each). CDR1 and CDR2 (germline): MGHDK, SYGVNS. This CDR3 is 19 amino acids long. The CDR3 DNA sequence: TGTGCCAGCAGCTTCCGCGCAGGGATCGTCGTCGCGAACACCGGGGAGCTGCTTTTT. This sequence encodes CASSFRAGIVVANTGELLF.

Only a few counts were recorded for this clonotype. In DNA form, the CDR3 reads TGTGCCACCAGCGGAATTACGGGGTTAGCCGGCGGGGAGCTGTTTTTT. As protein: CATSGITGLAGGELFF. V is TRBV15 and J is TRBJ2-2, with D possibly being TRBD2 (5 bases). Deletions cut 5 bases from V and 7 bases from J, with 20 bases between. The CDR3 runs to 16 residues. Germline CDR1 reads LNHNV; CDR2 reads YYDKDF (reference sequence).

V gene TRBV20-1 combines with J gene TRBJ1-6; TRBD1 matches 9 bases. This CDR3 is 14 amino acids long. Trimming removed 3 bases from V and 7 bases from J; junction bases left unmatched: 4. Germline V gives CDR1 DFQATT, CDR2 SNEGSKA (reference sequence). The CDR3 DNA reads as TGCAGTGCTAGGGGACAGGGAGAGAATTCACCCCTCCACTTT. Translated: CSARGQGENSPLHF.

By share of the sample, this clonotype is medium-sized (0.01 to 0.1%). The chain employs TRBV2 and TRBJ1-2; D may be TRBD1 (6 bases). CDR1 SNHLY and CDR2 FYNNEI come from the germline V gene. This CDR3 contains 11 residues. The V end lost 8 bases, the J end lost 4 bases, and 8 bases lay between the germline ends. The CDR3 bases are TGTGCCAGCGGACAGCCCTATGGCTACACCTTC. Translated, it gives CASGQPYGYTF.

The J gene is TRBJ2-6, the V gene TRBV29-1, with 8 positions matching TRBD1. With 6 bases clipped from V and 13 bases from J, the junction kept 5 bases outside the gene matches. The CDR3 spans 11 residues. Germline CDR1 and CDR2: SQVTM and ANQGSEA. The DNA for the CDR3 is TGCAGCGTCCTCCGGGACAGGGTCCTGACTTTC. It codes for CSVLRDRVLTF.

Points on this clonotype: The junction departs from the called germline gene at one end, perhaps through a read error. The chain recombines TRBV5-1 with TRBJ2-7; TRBD1 is a possible D gene (6 bases). Germline V gene data show CDR1 as SGHRS and CDR2 as YFSETQ. The CDR3 consists of 14 residues. CDR3 nucleotide sequence: TGCGCCAGCAGCCGCGCCGCAGGGGAATACGAGCGGTACTTC. The encoded protein is CASSRAAGEYERYF.

This clonotype was picked up one time. The rearrangement joins TRBV2 to TRBJ1-5, with 8 bases aligning to TRBD1. J gave up 4 bases and V 3 bases, and 2 bases lay outside the gene matches. Germline V gene sequence: CDR1 SNHLY, CDR2 FYNNEI. The CDR3 consists of 14 residues. CDR3 amino acids: CASSDRTGNQPQHF. Here the CDR3 DNA reads TGTGCCAGCAGTGACCGGACAGGGAATCAGCCCCAGCATTTT.

The rearrangement uses TRBV20-1 and TRBJ2-7; maybe TRBD2 (6 bases). V lost 7 bases, J lost 5 bases, and 24 bases lay in between. CDR3 length: 15 residues. The V gene's germline CDR1 is DFQATT and CDR2 SNEGSKA (reference sequence). The CDR3 DNA follows: TGCAGTGGCCACAAAGAGCGGGTATCATCCCACGAGCAGTACTTC. As protein: CSGHKERVSSHEQYF.

CDR3 in DNA: TGCAGTGCTAGAGATGCTGTCATCCGCTCCTACGAGCAGTACTTC. Its protein is CSARDAVIRSYEQYF. The V call is TRBV20-1, the J call TRBJ2-7; D is unclear. The V end was cut by 0 bases, the J end by 0 bases, with 12 bases between. The CDR3 has 15 amino acids. Germline CDR1 DFQATT, CDR2 SNEGSKA (reference sequence).

The gene calls are TRBV25-1 and TRBJ1-5, with 12 bases lining up with TRBD1. CDR1 and CDR2 (germline): MGHDK, SYGVNS. Trimming removed 6 bases from V and 5 bases from J; junction bases left unmatched: 11. The CDR3 length is 17 residues. Here the CDR3 DNA reads TGTGCCAGCAGCACAAGACCGGGACAGGGGGCTCATCAGCCCCAGCATTTT. Its protein is CASSTRPGQGAHQPQHF.

This chain uses TRBV7-9 with TRBJ2-5, with TRBD2 matching 9 bases. This CDR3 has 15 amino acids. After removal of 0 bases from V and 5 bases from J, the junction contained 4 bases not matched to a gene. Germline V gene sequence: CDR1 SEHNR, CDR2 FQNEAQ (reference sequence). The CDR3 DNA reads TGTGCCAGCAGCTTAGCGCGGGGGGGAGATGAGACCCAGTACTTC. This translates into CASSLARGGDETQYF.

Points on this clonotype: Given a much more abundant clone one base away, this may be a read error. V is TRBV10-2 and J is TRBJ1-1; D is uncertain. The CDR3 loop spans 14 amino acids. Germline V CDR1 and CDR2: WSHSY, SAAADI. Trimming took 6 bases from V and 3 from J, leaving 14 bases between them. In DNA form, the CDR3 reads TGCGCCAGCAGAACGGACGCGTTTGACACTGAAGCTTTCTTT. Translating it yields CASRTDAFDTEAFF.

The chain employs TRBV7-4 and TRBJ2-2; D not resolved. Germline V gives CDR1 SGHVT, CDR2 SQSDAQ. V shed 5 bases and J shed 9 bases, with 10 bases lying between them. The CDR3 totals 12 residues. The CDR3, as DNA: TGTGCCAGCAGCCCTGAGCGTCGGGAGCTGTTTTTT. Amino acid sequence: CASSPERRELFF. Looking up the rest from reference TRBV7-4 and TRBJ2-2 gives the full variable domain: GAGVSQSPRYKVAKRGRDVALRCDSISGHVTLYWYRQTLGQGSEVLTYSQSDAQRDKSGRPSGRFSAERPERSVSTLKIQRTEQGDSAVYLCASSPERRELFFGEGSRLTVL.

As concerns this clonotype: The junction shows a germline mismatch at one end, possibly a read error. This chain links TRBV10-3 with TRBJ2-5; 7 positions agree with TRBD2. The CDR3 length is 13 residues. CDR1 is ENHRY, CDR2 SYGVKD, per germline. The CDR3 region is CASSTQAGETQYF. DNA for the CDR3: TGTGCCAGCAGTACCCAAGCGGGGGAGACCCAGTACTTC.

At least ten counts were recorded for this clonotype. The chain recombines TRBV7-2 with TRBJ2-7; D gene ambiguous. Germline V gives CDR1 SGHTA, CDR2 FQGNSA. The CDR3 contains 11 residues. Between the trimmed V and J ends, which lost 6 bases and 4 bases, there was a span of 7 bases. Here the CDR3 reads CASSMGYEQYF. CDR3 DNA sequence: TGTGCCAGCAGTATGGGGTACGAGCAGTACTTC.

This rearrangement joins TRBV4-2 to TRBJ2-7, with D possibly called TRBD1 or TRBD2 (5 bases each). CDR1 is LGHNA and CDR2 is YNFKEQ in the germline V gene. The CDR3 consists of 13 residues. The CDR3 coding sequence is TGTGCTAGAGCGAAGGGGACGTACTACGAGCAGTACTTC. Translation: CARAKGTYYEQYF.

This clonotype has a count of ten or more. V is TRBV29-1 and J is TRBJ2-7; 8 bases line up with TRBD1. V dropped 1 base and J dropped 2; count of bases not matched to a gene: 1. From germline, CDR1 is SQVTM and CDR2 ANQGSEA. The CDR3 is 13 residues long. In nucleotides, the CDR3 is TGCAGCGTTGAAGGGACAGGGACCTACGAGCAGTACTTC. Translating gives CSVEGTGTYEQYF.

The rearrangement links TRBV10-3 to TRBJ2-2, with 7 bases aligning to TRBD1. The J segment lost 4 bases and the V segment lost 4 bases, leaving 6 bases of the junction unmatched. Germline values: CDR1 ENHRY, CDR2 SYGVKD. The CDR3 is 15 amino acids. The CDR3 reads CAISGGGAGTGELFF. CDR3 bases: TGTGCCATCAGTGGAGGGGGCGCCGGCACCGGGGAGCTGTTTTTT.

The chain has TRBV14 and TRBJ2-2; TRBD1 agrees at 9 bases. The CDR3 contains 15 residues. Germline values: CDR1 SGHDN, CDR2 FVKESK. The V gene end was trimmed by 3 bases and the J gene end by 6 bases; junction bases not matched to a gene: 5. Written as DNA, the CDR3 is TGTGCCAGCAGCCAGGGGGACAGGGAGTCCGGGGAGCTGTTTTTT. It yields the protein CASSQGDRESGELFF.

This clonotype was seen repeatedly, ten times or more. This rearrangement joins TRBV7-2 to TRBJ2-7; 9 bases fit TRBD1. CDR3 length equals 15 residues. Germline-derived CDR1 and CDR2 are SGHTA and FQGNSA. Trimming took 6 bases from V and 0 from J; bases not matched to a gene: 6. CDR3 nucleotide sequence: TGTGCCAGCAGACAGGGGGCCTCCAGCTCCTACGAGCAGTACTTC. Translation: CASRQGASSSYEQYF.

This chain connects TRBV25-1 to TRBJ1-2; TRBD1 is a possible D gene (6 bases). Germline V lookup: CDR1 MGHDK, CDR2 SYGVNS. The CDR3 covers 13 residues. V gave up 4 bases and J gave up 8 bases, with 14 bases separating them. CDR3 sequence: CASSGLGGGGYTF. The CDR3 region has the DNA TGTGCCAGCAGTGGATTAGGGGGGGGGGGCTACACCTTC.

The chain carries TRBV7-9 and TRBJ2-7, with D possibly TRBD2 on 6 matching bases. Between the trimmed V and J ends, which lost 8 bases and 0 bases, there was a span of 14 bases. CDR1 and CDR2 from the germline V gene are SEHNR and FQNEAQ (reference sequence). The CDR3 covers 14 residues. The CDR3 sequence is CASRRDGGSYEQYF. In DNA, the CDR3 is TGTGCCAGCCGGAGGGACGGAGGCTCCTACGAGCAGTACTTC.

This clonotype was seen repeatedly, ten times or more. The rearrangement links TRBV25-1 to TRBJ2-5; D remains unclear. The CDR3 has 13 residues. CDR1 and CDR2 (germline): MGHDK, SYGVNS. Trimming removed 1 base from V and 5 bases from J, with 8 bases in between. The CDR3 DNA sequence: TGTGCCAGCAGTGAATTGGTGGAGGAGACCCAGTACTTC. This sequence encodes CASSELVEETQYF.

This clonotype was picked up one time. The chain links TRBV10-3 to TRBJ1-5; D might be TRBD1 (6 bases). Trimming left V 5 bases short and J 12 bases short, with 14 bases between. CDR1 is ENHRY, CDR2 SYGVKD, per germline. The CDR3 has 12 amino acids. CDR3 nucleotide sequence: TGTGCCATCAGTAAAGAAGGGGGTCGCCAGCATTTT. The encoded protein is CAISKEGGRQHF.

The gene calls are TRBV29-1 and TRBJ2-5; possibly TRBD1 or TRBD2 for D (5 bases each). The CDR3 consists of 13 residues. V was trimmed by 7 bases and J by 0 bases, leaving 12 bases between them. Germline CDR1 reads SQVTM; CDR2 reads ANQGSEA. Here the CDR3 reads CSGGPENQETQYF. Here the CDR3 DNA reads TGCAGCGGGGGACCCGAGAACCAAGAGACCCAGTACTTC.

This clonotype came up a few times. The chain has TRBV9 and TRBJ1-1, with 7 bases lining up with TRBD1. The V gene's germline CDR1 is SGDLS and CDR2 YYNGEE. The V gene end was trimmed by 0 bases and the J gene end by 6 bases; junction bases not matched to a gene: 2. The CDR3 spans 13 residues. The CDR3 is CASSVEGAAEAFF. DNA for the CDR3: TGTGCCAGCAGCGTAGAGGGGGCCGCTGAAGCTTTCTTT.